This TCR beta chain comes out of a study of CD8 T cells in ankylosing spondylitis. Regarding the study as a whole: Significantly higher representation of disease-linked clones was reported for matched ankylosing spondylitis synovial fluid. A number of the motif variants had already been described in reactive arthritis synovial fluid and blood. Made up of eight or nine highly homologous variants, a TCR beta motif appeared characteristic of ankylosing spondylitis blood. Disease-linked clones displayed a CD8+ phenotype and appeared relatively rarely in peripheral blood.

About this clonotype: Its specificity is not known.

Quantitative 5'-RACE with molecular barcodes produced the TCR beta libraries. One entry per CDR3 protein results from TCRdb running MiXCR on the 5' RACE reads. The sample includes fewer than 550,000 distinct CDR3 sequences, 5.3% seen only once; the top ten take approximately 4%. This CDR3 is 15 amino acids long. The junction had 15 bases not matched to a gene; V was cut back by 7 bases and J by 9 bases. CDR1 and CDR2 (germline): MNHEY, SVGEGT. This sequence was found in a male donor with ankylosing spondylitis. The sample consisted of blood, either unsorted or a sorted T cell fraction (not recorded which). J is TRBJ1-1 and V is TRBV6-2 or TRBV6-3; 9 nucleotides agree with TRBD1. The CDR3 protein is CASNDGDRDLFKAFF. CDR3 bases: TGTGCCAGCAATGATGGGGACAGGGATTTATTCAAAGCTTTCTTT.